Listed below are T cell receptor beta chains from one sample, sequenced in a study of T cell repertoires in cytomegalovirus infection. Using its own MiXCR run on the reads, TCRdb lists one record per CDR3 protein. The sample carries fewer than 350,000 distinct CDR3 sequences, about a sixth recorded once. The sample comprised PBMCs. All receptors derive from a human donor in good health (CMV status not recorded). Some clones in this sample may be carry-over from other donors' samples. Each CDR3 is given with its conserved first and last residue. The D gene is left open where the match is weak. Size tells how often a clone was seen (once, few, many) or the class of an expanded clone, and some rows leave it out.

clone size: -; J gene: TRBJ2-3; CDR3 length: 13; D gene: -; V gene: TRBV20-1; CDR3 protein: CSTLTASTDTQYF; CDR3 DNA: TGCAGTACTCTTACCGCTAGCACAGATACGCAGTATTTT
clone size: few; J gene: TRBJ1-1; CDR3 length: 15; D gene: -; V gene: TRBV12-3/TRBV12-4; CDR3 protein: CASSFGEGMNTEAFF; CDR3 DNA: TGTGCCAGCAGTTTCGGAGAAGGAATGAACACTGAAGCTTTCTTT
clone size: few; J gene: TRBJ1-5; CDR3 length: 14; D gene: -; V gene: TRBV12-3/TRBV12-4; CDR3 protein: CASSRWMDNQPQHF; CDR3 DNA: TGTGCCAGCAGTAGGTGGATGGACAATCAGCCCCAGCATTTT
clone size: many; J gene: TRBJ2-1; CDR3 length: 12; D gene: -; V gene: TRBV12-3/TRBV12-4; CDR3 protein: CASSLVHNEQFF; CDR3 DNA: TGTGCCAGCAGTTTAGTCCACAATGAGCAGTTCTTC
clone size: many; J gene: TRBJ1-1; CDR3 length: 13; D gene: -; V gene: TRBV12-3/TRBV12-4; CDR3 protein: CASSPAQNTEAFF; CDR3 DNA: TGTGCCAGCAGTCCGGCGCAGAACACTGAAGCTTTCTTT
clone size: -; J gene: TRBJ2-3; CDR3 length: 14; D gene: TRBD2; V gene: TRBV20-1; CDR3 protein: CSASGTSGTDTQYF; CDR3 DNA: TGCAGTGCTTCCGGGACTAGCGGCACAGATACGCAGTATTTT
clone size: -; J gene: TRBJ2-7; CDR3 length: 14; D gene: -; V gene: TRBV11-1; CDR3 protein: CASSKSGELDEQYF; CDR3 DNA: TGTGCCAGCAGCAAATCGGGAGAGCTTGACGAGCAGTACTTC
clone size: few; J gene: TRBJ1-1; CDR3 length: 15; D gene: TRBD1; V gene: TRBV11-2; CDR3 protein: CASSPRQGANTEAFF; CDR3 DNA: TGTGCCAGCAGCCCCCGACAGGGAGCGAACACTGAAGCTTTCTTT
clone size: -; J gene: TRBJ2-5; CDR3 length: 15; D gene: -; V gene: TRBV5-1; CDR3 protein: CASSLGVGAQETQYF; CDR3 DNA: TGCGCCAGCAGCTTAGGTGTCGGGGCACAAGAGACCCAGTACTTC
clone size: few; J gene: TRBJ1-2; CDR3 length: 13; D gene: -; V gene: TRBV7-3; CDR3 protein: CASSLTPGRGYTF; CDR3 DNA: TGTGCCAGCAGCTTAACCCCAGGGCGAGGCTACACCTTC
clone size: -; J gene: TRBJ1-4; CDR3 length: 17; D gene: -; V gene: TRBV4-2; CDR3 protein: CASSLLGGGTPNEKLFF; CDR3 DNA: TGTGCCAGCAGCCTCCTAGGCGGTGGGACTCCTAATGAAAAACTGTTTTTT
clone size: many; J gene: TRBJ1-4; CDR3 length: 14; D gene: TRBD1; V gene: TRBV10-2; CDR3 protein: CASSEQGAREKLFF; CDR3 DNA: TGCGCCAGCAGTGAACAGGGGGCTAGAGAAAAACTGTTTTTT
clone size: many; J gene: TRBJ2-1; CDR3 length: 13; D gene: TRBD1; V gene: TRBV7-2; CDR3 protein: CASSTDRWNEQFF; CDR3 DNA: TGTGCCAGCAGCACGGACAGGTGGAATGAGCAGTTCTTC
clone size: -; J gene: TRBJ1-1; CDR3 length: 13; D gene: -; V gene: TRBV12-3/TRBV12-4; CDR3 protein: CASSLSRESEAFF; CDR3 DNA: TGTGCCAGCAGTTTATCCAGGGAGTCTGAAGCTTTCTTT
clone size: -; J gene: TRBJ2-7; CDR3 length: 14; D gene: TRBD1; V gene: TRBV2; CDR3 protein: CASLRDRVSYEQYF; CDR3 DNA: TGTGCCAGCCTCCGGGACAGGGTCTCCTACGAGCAGTACTTC